This TCR beta chain was recovered during a study of CD8+ T cells in alopecia areata. V shed 1 base, J shed 3 bases, and the junction held 5 bases outside the gene matches. Germline V gene lookup returns CDR1 GTSNPN and CDR2 SVGIG (reference sequence). This CDR3 comprises 15 residues. RNA, once extracted, was reverse transcribed into cDNA for use as the sequencing template. Sequencing used immunoSEQ multiplex PCR; TCRdb keeps in-frame clones, though not all of them. Here the sample spans about 140,000 clones, about half being singletons. This clone was observed a single time. The clonotype was recovered from a human donor with alopecia areata. V is TRBV30 and J is TRBJ2-3, with TRBD1 matching 9 bases. The sequences come from CD4+ T cells sorted from blood, collected at week 0. Written as DNA, the CDR3 is TGTGCCTGGAGTGGGGACAGGGCCTGGACAGATACGCAGTATTTT. It is translated as CAWSGDRAWTDTQYF.